This TCR beta chain was obtained from a study of T cell repertoires in cytomegalovirus infection. Looking at the study overall: A matching HLA type, together with CMV infection, was signaled by public TCR beta signatures.

Notes on this clonotype: Its antigen is not known.

There are 10 residues in the CDR3. Germline-derived CDR1 and CDR2 are DFQATT and SNEGSKA (reference sequence). TCRdb re-derived calls from the reads in MiXCR, one entry per CDR3 protein. Altogether hundreds of thousands of distinct CDR3 sequences are present, more than 40% being singletons, with the ten largest covering just under 45%. Points from the study as a whole: Clonotypes of TCR beta that were HLA-C-restricted and CMV-specific dominated the ex vivo response. CMV carriers with the relevant HLA were identified by cumulative public TCR beta family frequency.

The input for sequencing was cultured PBMCs, taken from culture after CMV antigen stimulation. The V and J genes are TRBV20-1 and TRBJ2-5; D gene uncertain. The sequence was collected from a human donor in good health (CMV status not recorded). Some clones in this sample may be carry-over from other donors' samples. The DNA of the CDR3 is TGCAGCCTAGTCCAAGAGACCCAGTACTTC. It encodes CSLVQETQYF.